This TCR beta chain was sequenced during a study of shared clonotypes between healthy human individuals. Naive CD8 cells lacked CD45RO and underwent positive selection for CCR7, leaving out terminally differentiated effector memory CD45RA+ cells. This CDR3 has 15 amino acids. The ends lost 8 bases at V and 2 bases at J; junction bases unmatched: 12. Germline V gives CDR1 MDHEN, CDR2 SYDVKM. The data were produced by immunoSEQ multiplex PCR, yet TCRdb's version contains in-frame clones alone and is incomplete. The sample carries about 680,000 clones, about 91% recorded once. General study results and limits: Genetic and exposure-history diversity was limited by the small donor number.

This clone was detected only once. What it binds is not known. The specimen was naive CD8+ T cells sorted from blood. The V and J genes are TRBV28 and TRBJ2-7; TRBD1 aligns across 7 bases. This sequence was found in a young man in good health. The CDR3 DNA reads TGTGCCAGCGGACACTTCGGGACAGCCACCTACGAGCAGTACTTC. Its translation is CASGHFGTATYEQYF. Full variable domain (rest looked up from reference TRBV28 and TRBJ2-7): DVKVTQSSRYLVKRTGEKVFLECVQDMDHENMFWYRQDPGLGLRLIYFSYDVKMKEKGDIPEGYSVSREKKERFSLILESASTNQTSMYLCASGHFGTATYEQYFGPGTRLTVT.